This T cell receptor (beta chain) was identified during a study of blood T cells in healthy people across ages. Through a sample-barcoded 5' primer and a J-beta primer mix, a second PCR was run for about 6 to 11 cycles. Sequencing yielded, for each sample, at least 3 million paired-end reads carrying CDR3. TCRdb recomputed calls from the 5' RACE reads with MiXCR, one row per CDR3 protein. The sample carries around 1.7 million distinct CDR3 sequences, about 28% recorded once. In each sample, at least 6.5 million PBMCs were isolated. A minimum of 5 micrograms of total RNA was extracted per sample. This clonotype was detected many times. Its target is not known. Whole-study results and caveats: The unsorted PBMCs prevented any conclusive comparison of naive versus antigen-experienced cells.

Sequencing was done on a sample of blood. This sequence was found in a woman younger than 45 in good health.

CDR3: CASSTDPGPYEQYF. CDR3 sequence (DNA): TGTGCCAGCAGCACTGACCCGGGACCCTACGAGCAGTACTTC. This chain connects TRBV7-2 to TRBJ2-7, with D perhaps assigned TRBD1 or TRBD2 (5 bases each). V dropped 5 bases and J dropped 2 bases, with 13 bases sitting between them. There are 14 residues in the CDR3. Germline CDR1 is SGHTA and CDR2 is FQGNSA.